This T cell receptor (beta chain) derives from a study of blood T cell repertoires in COVID-19. Study summary: Samples of COVID-19 (acute and convalescent) were obtained from the United States, Italy and Spain. T cells, B-cell-depleted T cells, or PBMCs supplied cDNA or gDNA.

In the source study's methods: How many nucleated cells were present was estimated from reference gene primer amplification. This table comes from immunoSEQ multiplex PCR, and its TCRdb copy is limited to in-frame clones, with some not included. V, J and clone size are those of that table, while D and trimming were read from the DNA. Found here are roughly 40,000 clones, around 84% of them singletons; the top ten hold about 13%. This clone was seen a few times. V was shortened by 2 bases and J by 6 bases, with 16 bases between the two germline ends. CDR1 is MDHEN and CDR2 is SYDVKM in the germline V gene. The CDR3 runs to 15 residues.

V is TRBV28 and J is TRBJ1-1, with D possibly TRBD1 on 6 matching bases. The clonotype comes from a woman between 65 and 79 years old in a cohort sampled during active COVID-19. The material sequenced was peripheral blood. The CDR3 here is CASSLQGRPLAEAFF. The CDR3 DNA reads TGTGCCAGCAGTTTACAGGGGAGACCCCTGGCTGAAGCTTTCTTT.